A single sample is the source of the 30 T cell receptor beta chains below, sequenced in a study of CD8+CD57+ T cells in acquired aplastic anemia. Profiling of TCR beta VDJ combinations and CDR3 sequences used genomic DNA as template. Via MiXCR, TCRdb re-called the reads, giving one row per CDR3 protein. The table shows 100,000 to 120,000 distinct CDR3 sequences, with 40% to 65% occurring only once. Sequences were obtained from sorted CD4+, CD8+, or CD8+CD57+ T cells (not recorded which) from PBMCs. These receptors originate from a human donor in good health, serving as a control.

This clonotype was detected ten times or more. The chain combines TRBV2 with TRBJ2-7, with 9 nucleotides matching TRBD1. V shed 6 bases and J 3 bases; nucleotides not matched to a gene: 6. The germline CDR1 and CDR2 sequences are SNHLY and FYNNEI. CDR3 length: 14 amino acids. The CDR3 protein is CASRDTGGFYEQYF. CDR3 nucleotide sequence: TGTGCCAGCAGAGATACAGGGGGCTTCTACGAGCAGTACTTC.

This clonotype has at least ten counts. The gene calls are TRBV24-1 and TRBJ2-5, with a possible D match to TRBD2 (6 bases). Germline CDR1 KGHDR, CDR2 SFDVKD. Trimming shortened V by 2 bases and J by 3 bases, and 12 bases separated the two germline ends. The CDR3 runs 15 residues. Here the CDR3 reads CATSDSGWGEETQYF. In DNA, the CDR3 is TGTGCCACCAGTGATTCTGGTTGGGGGGAAGAGACCCAGTACTTC.

This clonotype appeared once. The chain combines TRBV15 with TRBJ1-3, with TRBD1 as a possible D gene (5 bases). The CDR3 length is 18 residues. Germline lookup yields CDR1 LNHNV and CDR2 YYDKDF (reference sequence). V was pared by 4 bases and J by 12 bases, with 31 bases between. CDR3 in amino acids: CATSTGSGGASSGGGIYF. The CDR3 DNA sequence: TGTGCCACCAGCACGGGAAGCGGAGGGGCATCCTCTGGAGGCGGCATATATTTT.

Concerning this clonotype itself: This clone may be a read error of a much larger clone one base away. This sequence joins TRBV4-3 and TRBJ1-1; D perhaps matches TRBD1 (5 bases). CDR1 and CDR2 from the germline V gene are LGHNA and YSLEER. This CDR3 is 14 amino acids long. The CDR3 bases are TGCGCCAGCAGCCAAGGACAGATGAACACTGAAGCTCTCTTT. This sequence encodes CASSQGQMNTEALF.

The rearrangement uses TRBV25-1 and TRBJ1-6, with D tentatively TRBD1 (5 bases). The CDR3 is 14 residues long. V was cut by 6 bases and J by 14 bases, with 20 bases left in between. Looked up from germline, CDR1 is MGHDK and CDR2 is SYGVNS. CDR3 residues: CASSGGQETSSLHF. CDR3 DNA sequence: TGTGCCAGCAGCGGGGGTCAGGAAACGTCATCCCTCCACTTT.

The chain employs TRBV15 and TRBJ2-3; TRBD2 aligns across 10 bases. V shed 3 bases and J 1 base; nucleotides not matched to a gene: 13. CDR3 length: 19 residues. Germline CDR1 is LNHNV and CDR2 is YYDKDF (reference sequence). CDR3 residues: CATSRGRLPGTSGTDTQYF. In nucleotides, the CDR3 is TGTGCCACCAGCAGGGGACGGTTACCCGGGACTAGCGGCACAGATACGCAGTATTTT. The full variable domain, completed using reference TRBV15 and TRBJ2-3, is DAMVIQNPRYQVTQFGKPVTLSCSQTLNHNVMYWYQQKSSQAPKLLFHYYDKDFNNEADTPDNFQSRRPNTSFCFLDIRSPGLGDTAMYLCATSRGRLPGTSGTDTQYFGPGTRLTVL.

The gene calls are TRBV24-1 and TRBJ1-2; D unresolved. CDR3 length: 14 residues. The germline gives CDR1 KGHDR, CDR2 SFDVKD. V was clipped by 8 bases and J by 5 bases, with 17 bases between them. The chain's CDR3 is CATIPSPARYGYTF. The CDR3 coding sequence is TGTGCCACCATACCCAGTCCTGCCCGATATGGCTACACCTTC.

V and J are TRBV7-8 and TRBJ2-7; weak D call: TRBD2 (5 bases). From germline, CDR1 is SGHVS and CDR2 FQNEAQ. The CDR3 totals 12 residues. V was pared by 6 bases and J by 3 bases, with 9 bases between. CDR3: CASRGVGYEQYF. The CDR3 nucleotides are TGTGCCAGCAGGGGAGTGGGCTACGAGCAGTACTTC.

The chain employs TRBV6-2 or TRBV6-3 and TRBJ2-1, with D possibly called TRBD1 or TRBD2 (6 bases each). The CDR3 length is 16 residues. In germline, CDR1 is MNHEY, CDR2 SVGEGT. The V end lost 2 bases, the J end lost 5 bases, and 16 bases lay between the germline ends. CDR3 region: CASSYLGGSLDNEQFF. CDR3 DNA sequence: TGTGCCAGCAGTTACCTCGGGGGCTCCTTAGACAATGAGCAGTTCTTC.

V and J are TRBV7-2 and TRBJ2-4; no firm D call. The CDR3 runs to 16 residues. Germline V gene sequence: CDR1 SGHTA, CDR2 FQGNSA. V was cut by 6 bases and J by 0 bases, with 15 bases left in between. The CDR3 here is CASSHGSKLAKNIQYF. CDR3 nucleotide sequence: TGTGCCAGCAGTCACGGCAGCAAACTAGCCAAAAACATTCAGTACTTC. Full variable domain (outside the CDR3, taken from reference TRBV7-2 and TRBJ2-4): GAGVSQSPSNKVTEKGKDVELRCDPISGHTALYWYRQSLGQGLEFLIYFQGNSAPDKSGLPSDRFSAERTGGSVSTLTIQRTQQEDSAVYLCASSHGSKLAKNIQYFGAGTRLSVL.

A remark on this clonotype: A read error may explain this, as a much larger clone is one base away. The rearrangement links TRBV12-3 or TRBV12-4 to TRBJ2-4; D perhaps matches TRBD2 (6 bases). This CDR3 region has 11 residues. Deletions cut 6 bases from V and 15 bases from J, with 15 bases between. CDR3 residues: CASSTGGGRYF. For the CDR3, the DNA is TGTGCCAGCAGCACTGGGGGAGGTCGGTACTTC.

The rearrangement uses TRBV7-9 and TRBJ1-1; D gene uncertain. The V and J ends lost 3 bases and 1 base respectively, with 12 bases between them. The CDR3 extends over 15 amino acids. Germline-derived CDR1 and CDR2 are SEHNR and FQNEAQ (reference sequence). The CDR3 DNA is TGTGCCAGCAGCTTGGATGGCTCAACGAACACTGAAGCTTTCTTT. It codes for CASSLDGSTNTEAFF. Filled out from reference TRBV7-9 and TRBJ1-1, the complete variable domain reads DTGVSQNPRHKITKRGQNVTFRCDPISEHNRLYWYRQTLGQGPEFLTYFQNEAQLEKSRLLSDRFSAERPKGSFSTLEIQRTEQGDSAMYLCASSLDGSTNTEAFFGQGTRLTVV.

The chain uses TRBV7-2 and TRBJ2-7, with no clear D. Germline V CDR1 and CDR2: SGHTA, FQGNSA. The V and J ends lost 1 base and 3 bases respectively, with 7 bases between them. This CDR3 has 13 amino acids. The CDR3 nucleotides read TGTGCCAGCAGCTTAGGGCAGCTCTACGAGCAGTACGTC. Translation: CASSLGQLYEQYV.

This clonotype was seen many times. The chain couples TRBV4-3 to TRBJ2-7; TRBD1 agrees at 7 bases. Germline trimming cut 0 bases from V and 2 bases from J; bases unmatched to any gene: 4. CDR1 and CDR2 (germline): LGHNA, YSLEER. This CDR3 spans 15 amino acids. DNA for the CDR3: TGCGCCAGCAGCCAAGATGACCAGGGGGCCTACGAGCAGTACTTC. Translating gives CASSQDDQGAYEQYF.

In its sample, this clonotype was seen a few times. A much larger clone is a single base away; this may be a read error. CDR3 residues: CASRVSGGRETQYF. DNA of the CDR3: TGTGCCAGCAGAGTTAGCGGGGGGCGAGAGACCCAGTACTTC. The V gene is TRBV2, the J gene TRBJ2-5; 10 bases agree with TRBD2. V gave up 6 bases and J gave up 4 bases; unmatched junction bases: 5. The CDR3 extends over 14 amino acids. Germline CDR1 and CDR2: SNHLY and FYNNEI.

The V and J genes are TRBV20-1 and TRBJ1-2, with D unclear. Germline V gene sequence: CDR1 DFQATT, CDR2 SNEGSKA (reference sequence). This CDR3 is 14 amino acids long. V lost 1 base, J lost 2 bases, and 11 bases lay in between. The CDR3 region is CSARGNRLNYGYTF. CDR3 coding DNA: TGCAGTGCTAGAGGGAACAGACTCAACTATGGCTACACCTTC.

The chain couples TRBV9 to TRBJ2-1; 8 nucleotides match TRBD1. Looked up from germline, CDR1 is SGDLS and CDR2 is YYNGEE. The trim removed 3 bases at V and 5 bases at J, leaving 1 base unmatched. This CDR3 has 13 residues. CDR3 sequence (DNA): TGTGCCAGCAGCGCGACAGGGGACAATGAGCAGTTCTTC. Amino acids: CASSATGDNEQFF.

The rearrangement links TRBV24-1 to TRBJ1-4; D is unresolved. Per germline, CDR1 KGHDR and CDR2 SFDVKD. V lost 4 bases, J lost 7 bases, and 12 bases lay in between. The CDR3 covers 14 residues. The CDR3 bases are TGTGCCACCAGTGAAGCGTCACAACCTGAAAAACTGTTTTTT. As protein: CATSEASQPEKLFF.

The chain uses TRBV29-1 and TRBJ2-1; 11 nucleotides line up with TRBD2. Germline CDR1 SQVTM, CDR2 ANQGSEA. With V trimmed by 5 bases and J by 0 bases, 9 bases remained unmatched. The CDR3 length is 17 residues. This CDR3 reads CSVLYSGGADSYNEQFF. The CDR3 DNA reads TGCAGCGTTTTATATAGCGGGGGGGCCGACTCCTACAATGAGCAGTTCTTC.

In the case of this clonotype: Here the CDR3 omits its conserved ending phenylalanine or tryptophan, so a read error is the likely source. The rearrangement joins TRBV10-3 to TRBJ2-7; no clear D. The V gene's germline CDR1 is ENHRY and CDR2 SYGVKD. The CDR3 length is 12 residues. V gave up 2 bases and J gave up 6 bases, with 8 bases separating them. The DNA for the CDR3 is TGTGCCATCAGTGAGCCACCGACCGAGCAGTACCTC. It encodes CAISEPPTEQYL.

This clonotype was observed many times. In nucleotides, the CDR3 is TGTGCCAGCAGCGTAGCGGGGGCCGCCTCCTACGAGCAGTACTTC. Translation: CASSVAGAASYEQYF. The chain employs TRBV9 and TRBJ2-7; D may match TRBD1 or TRBD2 (6 bases each). The V end lost 0 bases, the J end lost 0 bases, and 10 bases lay between the germline ends. Germline CDR1 and CDR2: SGDLS and YYNGEE. The CDR3 runs to 15 residues. Full variable domain (missing parts from reference TRBV9 and TRBJ2-7): DSGVTQTPKHLITATGQRVTLRCSPRSGDLSVYWYQQSLDQGLQFLIQYYNGEERAKGNILERFSAQQFPDLHSELNLSSLELGDSALYFCASSVAGAASYEQYFGPGTRLTVT.

The gene calls are TRBV29-1 and TRBJ1-1, with 9 positions matching TRBD1. Per the germline V gene, CDR1 is SQVTM and CDR2 is ANQGSEA. The V gene end was trimmed by 5 bases and the J gene end by 1 base; junction bases not matched to a gene: 2. The CDR3 contains 13 residues. The CDR3 nucleotides read TGCAGCGTTCGACAGGGGGAGAACACTGAAGCTTTCTTT. Translation gives CSVRQGENTEAFF.

J is TRBJ2-5 and V is TRBV29-1; D not certain. The V end lost 6 bases, the J end lost 5 bases, and 16 bases lay between the germline ends. This CDR3 has 13 residues. CDR1 is SQVTM and CDR2 is ANQGSEA in the germline V gene. The chain's CDR3 is CSVVPASWETQYF. The CDR3 DNA follows: TGCAGCGTGGTCCCAGCGTCGTGGGAGACCCAGTACTTC.

Comments on this clonotype: Given a much more abundant clone one base away, this may be a read error. This chain links TRBV4-3 with TRBJ1-5, with D maybe TRBD1 (5 bases). CDR3 length: 16 amino acids. Germline V gene lookup returns CDR1 LGHNA and CDR2 YSLEER. CDR3 DNA: TGCACCAGCAGCCAAGATCCGGGGGATTCCAATCAGCCCCAGCATTTT. Its translation is CTSSQDPGDSNQPQHF.

As regards this clonotype: One end of the junction is discordant with germline, which a read error may explain. This sequence joins TRBV25-1 and TRBJ2-2; 7 nucleotides align to TRBD1. Germline lookup yields CDR1 MGHDK and CDR2 SYGVNS. The CDR3 runs to 8 residues. CDR3 nucleotides: TGTGCCAGCAGTAACAGGGGATTT. As protein: CASSNRGF.

This clonotype was recorded a few times. The chain carries TRBV19 and TRBJ1-5, with TRBD1 matching over 7 bases. The germline gives CDR1 LNHDA, CDR2 SQIVND (reference sequence). Trimming took 7 bases from V and 7 from J; bases not matched to a gene: 10. The CDR3 is made up of 14 amino acids. In DNA form, the CDR3 reads TGTGCCAGTAAGGGGGCAGGGTACGGGCAGCCCCAGCATTTT. As protein: CASKGAGYGQPQHF.

This clonotype occurred many times. The rearrangement links TRBV9 to TRBJ1-1, with a tentative D call TRBD1 (5 bases). V lost 0 bases and J 7 bases, leaving 13 bases between the germline ends. CDR1 and CDR2 (germline): SGDLS, YYNGEE. The CDR3 has 14 residues. CDR3 DNA: TGTGCCAGCAGCGTAGCTACTATGGGGGGTGAAGCTTTCTTT. As protein: CASSVATMGGEAFF.

V is TRBV25-1 and J is TRBJ1-6; 8 bases agree with TRBD1. Germline assignment: CDR1 MGHDK and CDR2 SYGVNS. The CDR3 consists of 14 residues. V lost 6 bases to trimming and J lost 10 bases; unmatched junction nucleotides: 8. The CDR3 bases are TGTGCCAGCAGCCGGACAGGGAGCGAGTCACCCCTCCACTTT. Translating gives CASSRTGSESPLHF.

The V and J genes are TRBV7-2 and TRBJ2-2; a possible D gene is TRBD1 (6 bases). The CDR3 covers 13 residues. The V end was cut by 6 bases, the J end by 5 bases, with 10 bases between. Germline lookup yields CDR1 SGHTA and CDR2 FQGNSA. The CDR3 loop reads CASREGTTGELFF. In nucleotides, the CDR3 is TGTGCCAGCAGGGAAGGGACAACCGGGGAGCTGTTTTTT. The full variable domain, its missing parts supplied by reference TRBV7-2 and TRBJ2-2, is GAGVSQSPSNKVTEKGKDVELRCDPISGHTALYWYRQSLGQGLEFLIYFQGNSAPDKSGLPSDRFSAERTGGSVSTLTIQRTQQEDSAVYLCASREGTTGELFFGEGSRLTVL.

This clonotype was counted many times. This rearrangement joins TRBV20-1 to TRBJ1-4; the match to TRBD1 covers 8 bases. The germline V gene has CDR1 DFQATT and CDR2 SNEGSKA (reference sequence). Trimming cost V 6 bases and J 8 bases; bases outside gene matches: 5. The CDR3 contains 12 residues. The CDR3 sequence: CSANTGGEKLFF. CDR3 in DNA: TGCAGTGCGAATACAGGGGGAGAAAAACTGTTTTTT.